This entry lists 5 T cell receptor beta chains sequenced from one sample in a study of T-cell memory formation after mild COVID-19. TCRdb passed the 5' RACE reads through MiXCR, listing each CDR3 protein once. The table has 580,000 or so distinct CDR3 sequences, 15% to 20% seen once. The sequenced sample was PBMCs or a T cell subset sorted from them (not recorded which). The receptors shown here come from an adult woman who had mild COVID-19 (a few samples of this study predate the infection). Cell type and time point are not known.

The chain is built from TRBV7-9 and TRBJ1-1, with D unclear. With 5 bases removed from V and 2 bases from J, the gap between germline ends came to 21 bases. This CDR3 is built from 17 residues. The germline V gene encodes CDR1 SEHNR and CDR2 FQNEAQ (reference sequence). CDR3 DNA: TGTGCCAGCAGCCAGATGATAACGGCAGACTTAAACACTGAAGCTTTCTTT. Translation gives CASSQMITADLNTEAFF.

This clonotype was detected a few times. The chain combines TRBV30 with TRBJ2-7; unclear D gene. The germline V and J ends were trimmed by 1 base and 4 bases, with 5 bases remaining between them. CDR1 and CDR2 from the germline V gene are GTSNPN and SVGIG (reference sequence). This CDR3 comprises 11 residues. CDR3 coding DNA: TGTGCCTGGAGTGAACAGTACGAGCAGTACTTC. It encodes CAWSEQYEQYF.

This rearrangement joins TRBV28 to TRBJ2-5; 10 nucleotides align to TRBD2. Germline CDR1 reads MDHEN; CDR2 reads SYDVKM. The V segment lost 4 bases and the J segment 5 bases; nucleotides outside the gene matches: 7. This CDR3 is 15 amino acids long. The CDR3 DNA reads TGTGCCAGCAGTTCATTAGCGGGAGGTGTTGAGACCCAGTACTTC. It is translated as CASSSLAGGVETQYF.

This chain links TRBV2 with TRBJ1-6, with 7 positions matching TRBD1. V lost 4 bases, J lost 7 bases, and 7 bases stayed unmatched. CDR3 length equals 15 residues. Germline loops: CDR1 SNHLY, CDR2 FYNNEI. CDR3 in DNA: TGTGCCAGCAGTGGGCTGACAGGGCGGAATTCACCCCTCCACTTT. Translation gives CASSGLTGRNSPLHF.

The table lists this clonotype with a few counts. The chain joins TRBV9 to TRBJ1-5; tentative D call: TRBD1 (5 bases). The CDR3 has 15 amino acids. V gave up 3 bases and J gave up 3 bases, with 13 bases separating them. The germline gives CDR1 SGDLS, CDR2 YYNGEE. The DNA for the CDR3 is TGTGCCAGCAGCGCTGGAGGGGTCCCCAATCAGCCCCAGCATTTT. This codes for CASSAGGVPNQPQHF.